This TCR beta chain is from a study of cytomegalovirus exposure and HLA in healthy donors. Study outcomes and limitations: The listing of roughly 160 TCR beta chains classed them as cytomegalovirus-associated. The study found most TCR sequences rare, yet found some public TCRs in many donors. The classifier, whose performance was assessed in both the original and validation cohorts, reportedly diagnosed cytomegalovirus status with high specificity and sensitivity.

Assay used: immunoSEQ multiplex PCR; TCRdb lists only in-frame clones, some missing. The sample consists of about 120,000 clones, 88% of them appearing once. Germline assignment: CDR1 MDHEN and CDR2 SYDVKM. The CDR3 runs 15 residues. The V gene lost 5 bases and the J gene lost 5 bases, with 19 bases spanning the gap. In regard to this clone: Its antigen is not identified.

The source of this sequence is a young man in good health and CMV-seronegative. Sample: PBMCs. The chain combines TRBV28 with TRBJ2-7; D perhaps matches TRBD1 (6 bases). CDR3 coding DNA: TGTGCCAGCAGTCCTAGTTCACAGGGCTTAGACGAGCAGTACTTC. This codes for CASSPSSQGLDEQYF.